The rows below give T cell receptor beta chains drawn from one sample of a study of shared clonotypes between healthy human individuals. This table comes from immunoSEQ multiplex PCR, and its TCRdb copy is limited to in-frame clones, with some not included. Of about half a million clones listed, 70% to 80% were seen once; the top ten hold approximately 12%. Material for sequencing was PBMCs. The receptors derive from a woman between 40 and 50 years old in good health. Some clones in this sample may be carry-over from other donors' samples. Each CDR3 is given with its conserved first and last residue. Each record gives: V gene, J gene, D gene, clone size, CDR3 length, CDR3 protein, CDR3 DNA. A D gene is named only where the DNA matches it firmly. Clone size is shown for a subset of rows, as once, few, many or a class of expanded clone.

V: TRBV5-1
J: TRBJ2-5
D: TRBD1
size: NA
length: 17
CDR3: CASSGGQGARGQETQYF
DNA: TGCGCCAGCAGCGGAGGACAGGGGGCGCGGGGGCAAGAGACCCAGTACTTC

V: TRBV28
J: TRBJ1-1
D: NA
size: NA
length: 15
CDR3: CASSSPGDPNTEAFF
DNA: TGTGCCAGCAGTTCCCCTGGGGACCCGAACACTGAAGCTTTCTTT

V: TRBV10-2
J: TRBJ1-2
D: NA
size: NA
length: 12
CDR3: CASSERDYGYTF
DNA: TGCGCCAGCAGTGAGAGGGACTATGGCTACACCTTC

V: TRBV5-1
J: TRBJ2-3
D: TRBD2
size: NA
length: 16
CDR3: CASSLSGLAGGDTQYF
DNA: TGCGCCAGCAGCTTATCGGGACTAGCGGGCGGAGATACGCAGTATTTT

V: TRBV5-4
J: TRBJ2-3
D: TRBD2
size: NA
length: 16
CDR3: CASSAGLAAGADTQYF
DNA: TGTGCCAGCAGCGCGGGACTAGCGGCCGGGGCAGATACGCAGTATTTT

V: TRBV7-9
J: TRBJ2-3
D: TRBD2
size: NA
length: 16
CDR3: CASSSGLAGGRDTQYF
DNA: TGTGCCAGCAGCTCGGGACTAGCGGGAGGGAGGGATACGCAGTATTTT

V: TRBV6-5
J: TRBJ2-1
D: NA
size: NA
length: 12
CDR3: CASSRGGGEQFF
DNA: TGTGCCAGCAGTCGCGGAGGGGGTGAGCAGTTCTTC

V: TRBV29-1
J: TRBJ1-5
D: NA
size: few
length: 13
CDR3: CSVAGDGNQPQHF
DNA: TGCAGCGTTGCCGGGGACGGCAATCAGCCCCAGCATTTT

V: TRBV5-1
J: TRBJ2-1
D: NA
size: NA
length: 13
CDR3: CASSRLEYNEQFF
DNA: TGCGCCAGCAGCCGGCTGGAGTACAATGAGCAGTTCTTC

V: TRBV19
J: TRBJ2-1
D: TRBD2
size: NA
length: 15
CDR3: CASSIRLAGSNEQFF
DNA: TGTGCCAGTAGTATTAGACTAGCGGGAAGCAATGAGCAGTTCTTC

V: TRBV5-1
J: TRBJ2-4
D: NA
size: NA
length: 16
CDR3: CASSQGSTVAKNIQYF
DNA: TGCGCCAGCAGCCAGGGCAGCACCGTAGCCAAAAACATTCAGTACTTC

V: TRBV2
J: TRBJ2-7
D: NA
size: NA
length: 14
CDR3: CASSEGGGGDEQYF
DNA: TGTGCCAGCAGTGAAGGTGGGGGAGGCGACGAGCAGTACTTC

V: TRBV19
J: TRBJ1-2
D: NA
size: NA
length: 12
CDR3: CASRRVGYGYTF
DNA: TGTGCCAGTAGGCGGGTCGGCTATGGCTACACCTTC

V: TRBV30
J: TRBJ1-2
D: NA
size: few
length: 11
CDR3: CAWSVGGGYTF
DNA: TGTGCCTGGAGTGTCGGGGGCGGCTACACCTTC

V: TRBV7-6
J: TRBJ2-1
D: NA
size: NA
length: 14
CDR3: CASSLTGLYNEQFF
DNA: TGTGCCAGCAGCCTAACGGGGCTCTACAATGAGCAGTTCTTC

V: TRBV7-9
J: TRBJ2-3
D: NA
size: NA
length: 17
CDR3: CASSLARASHSTDTQYF
DNA: TGTGCCAGCAGCTTAGCGCGGGCATCCCATAGCACAGATACGCAGTATTTT

V: TRBV7-3
J: TRBJ2-5
D: NA
size: NA
length: 15
CDR3: CASSLRGTAGETQYF
DNA: TGTGCCAGCAGCTTAAGGGGCACAGCGGGAGAGACCCAGTACTTC

V: TRBV13
J: TRBJ2-7
D: NA
size: NA
length: 14
CDR3: CASSLGRISYEQYF
DNA: TGTGCCAGCAGCTTAGGACGGATCTCCTACGAGCAGTACTTC

V: TRBV5-1
J: TRBJ2-5
D: TRBD2
size: NA
length: 15
CDR3: CASSLAGTSSETQYF
DNA: TGCGCCAGCAGCTTGGCCGGGACTAGTAGTGAGACCCAGTACTTC

V: TRBV7-3
J: TRBJ1-2
D: NA
size: NA
length: 17
CDR3: CASSFTPGPHVDYGYTF
DNA: TGTGCCAGCAGCTTCACTCCAGGCCCACACGTGGACTATGGCTACACCTTC

V: TRBV5-1
J: TRBJ2-3
D: TRBD2
size: NA
length: 15
CDR3: CASSLTSASTDTQYF
DNA: TGCGCCAGCAGCTTGACTAGCGCCAGCACAGATACGCAGTATTTT

V: TRBV4-1
J: TRBJ2-3
D: TRBD1
size: NA
length: 15
CDR3: CASSQQGASGDTQYF
DNA: TGCGCCAGCAGCCAACAGGGGGCTTCAGGAGATACGCAGTATTTT

V: TRBV11-2
J: TRBJ2-1
D: TRBD2
size: NA
length: 17
CDR3: CASSLPPSGGSYNEQFF
DNA: TGTGCCAGCAGCTTACCCCCGTCGGGAGGGTCCTACAATGAGCAGTTCTTC

V: TRBV28
J: TRBJ2-7
D: TRBD2
size: NA
length: 15
CDR3: CASLNSGRTPHEQYF
DNA: TGTGCCAGCCTAAACAGCGGGAGAACGCCCCACGAGCAGTACTTC

V: TRBV5-1
J: TRBJ2-7
D: NA
size: NA
length: 14
CDR3: CASQGLTSSNEQYF
DNA: TGCGCCAGCCAGGGGCTAACTTCCTCCAACGAGCAGTACTTC

V: TRBV5-4
J: TRBJ2-5
D: TRBD1
size: NA
length: 15
CDR3: CASSFDRTGEETQYF
DNA: TGTGCCAGCAGCTTTGATAGGACAGGGGAAGAGACCCAGTACTTC

V: TRBV29-1
J: TRBJ2-3
D: TRBD2
size: NA
length: 14
CDR3: CSVEGVAGALTQYF
DNA: TGCAGCGTTGAGGGCGTAGCGGGGGCACTTACGCAGTATTTT

V: TRBV7-2
J: TRBJ2-7
D: TRBD2
size: few
length: 17
CDR3: CASSLGLAGAKLDEQYF
DNA: TGTGCCAGCAGCTTGGGACTAGCGGGAGCTAAGTTGGACGAGCAGTACTTC